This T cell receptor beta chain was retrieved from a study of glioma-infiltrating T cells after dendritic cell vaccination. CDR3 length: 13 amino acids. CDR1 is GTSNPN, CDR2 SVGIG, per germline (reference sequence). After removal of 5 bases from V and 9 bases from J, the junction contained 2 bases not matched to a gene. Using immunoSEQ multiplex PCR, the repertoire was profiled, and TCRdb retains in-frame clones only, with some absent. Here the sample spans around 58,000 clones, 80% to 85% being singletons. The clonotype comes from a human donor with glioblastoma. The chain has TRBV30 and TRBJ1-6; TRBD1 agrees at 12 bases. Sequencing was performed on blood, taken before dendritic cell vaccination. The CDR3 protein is CAWVGQGASPLHF. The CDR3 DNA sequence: TGTGCCTGGGTGGGACAGGGGGCTTCACCCCTCCACTTT.